This TCR beta chain was identified in a study of T-cell reconstitution after alpha-beta-depleted transplantation in children. The table lists this clonotype with many counts. With 0 bases removed from V and 0 bases from J, the gap between germline ends came to 10 bases. CDR3 length: 16 amino acids. Germline V gives CDR1 SGHRS, CDR2 YFSETQ. Preparation of the TCRbeta library was carried out with unique molecular identifiers. In TCRdb, the PCR reads were re-called with MiXCR into one record per CDR3 protein. The data hold roughly 100,000 distinct CDR3 sequences, with roughly 8.4% observed a single time.

The material was PBMCs from the stem cell graft donor, obtained from the stem cell graft. The V gene is TRBV5-1, the J gene TRBJ1-3; no reliable D call. The TCR originated in a human donor who donated a stem cell graft to a child with congenital amegakaryocytic thrombocytopenia. CDR3: CASSLGHQNSGNTIYF. CDR3 nucleotide sequence: TGCGCCAGCAGCTTGGGTCACCAGAACTCTGGAAACACCATATATTTT.